What follows is one TCR beta chain and its context. This sample is drawn from a study of blood T cells in healthy people across ages. The CDR3 is 14 residues long. CDR1 and CDR2 (germline): MGHRA, YSYEKL. V lost 1 base, J lost 5 bases, and 9 bases lay in between. Sample-barcoded 5' priming and a J-beta primer mix drove a second PCR of roughly 6 to 12 cycles. One entry per CDR3 protein results from TCRdb running MiXCR on the 5' RACE reads. The table records about 640,000 distinct CDR3 sequences, about 54% of them present only once. The TCR was taken from a man aged 60 to 69 in good health. The J gene is TRBJ1-5, the V gene TRBV4-1; no firm D call. Material: blood. The CDR3 spells CASSQGKLDQPQHF. CDR3 in DNA: TGCGCCAGCAGCCAAGGGAAACTCGATCAGCCCCAGCATTTT.